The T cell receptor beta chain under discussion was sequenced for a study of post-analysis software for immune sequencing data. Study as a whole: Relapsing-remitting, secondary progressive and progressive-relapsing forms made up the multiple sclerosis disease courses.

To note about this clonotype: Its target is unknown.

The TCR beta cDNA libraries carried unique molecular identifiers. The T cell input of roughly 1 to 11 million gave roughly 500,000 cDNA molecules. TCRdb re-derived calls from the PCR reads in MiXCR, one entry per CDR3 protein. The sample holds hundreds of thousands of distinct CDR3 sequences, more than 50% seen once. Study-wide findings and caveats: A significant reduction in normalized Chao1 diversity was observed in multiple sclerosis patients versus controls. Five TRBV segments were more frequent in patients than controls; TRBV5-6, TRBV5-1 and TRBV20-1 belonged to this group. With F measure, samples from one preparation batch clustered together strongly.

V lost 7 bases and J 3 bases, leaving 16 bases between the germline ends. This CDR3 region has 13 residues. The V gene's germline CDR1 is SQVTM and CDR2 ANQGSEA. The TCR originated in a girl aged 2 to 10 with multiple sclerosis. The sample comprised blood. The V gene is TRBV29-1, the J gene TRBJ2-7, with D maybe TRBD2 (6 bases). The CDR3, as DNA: TGCAGCGCAGGCGGGGCAGGAGACTACGAGCAGTACTTC. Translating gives CSAGGAGDYEQYF.